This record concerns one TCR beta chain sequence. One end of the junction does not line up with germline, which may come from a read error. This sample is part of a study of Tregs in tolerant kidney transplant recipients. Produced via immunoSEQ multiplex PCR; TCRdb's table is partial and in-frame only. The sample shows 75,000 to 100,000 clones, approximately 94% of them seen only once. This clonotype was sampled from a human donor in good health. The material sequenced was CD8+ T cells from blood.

This chain's CDR3 is CSARAISEQFF. CDR3 coding DNA: TGCAGTGCAAGAGCGATCAGTGAGCAGTTCTTC. J is TRBJ2-1 and V is TRBV20-1; D uncertain. The CDR3 covers 11 residues. Germline CDR1 and CDR2: DFQATT and SNEGSKA (reference sequence).